The 10 T cell receptor beta chains below were found in one sample sequenced in a study of post-analysis software for immune sequencing data. For these receptors, no antigen is known. Overall study findings and caveats: Elevated frequency relative to controls characterized four or five TRBV segments in patients, TRBV5-6, TRBV5-1 and TRBV20-1 among them.

Incorporated into the TCR beta cDNA libraries were unique molecular identifiers, which served to reduce PCR and sequencing biases. TCRdb re-called the PCR reads with MiXCR, one entry per CDR3 protein. This table holds about 760,000 distinct CDR3 sequences, just under 30% found once. Sequenced material: blood. The receptors shown here come from a girl aged 5-17 years with multiple sclerosis.

About this clonotype: A read error may be the cause here, since a much bigger clone is one base away. The V gene is TRBV5-1, the J gene TRBJ1-5; no clear D gene. Germline CDR1 SGHRS, CDR2 YFSETQ. The CDR3 runs to 12 residues. V lost 3 bases, J lost 9 bases, and 10 bases lay in between. CDR3 sequence: CASSSDGGPQHF. CDR3 coding DNA: TGCGCCAGCAGCTCCGACGGCGGGCCCCAGCATTTT.

Written as DNA, the CDR3 is TGCAGTGCTCTTTCAGGGGCGGAACAAGAGACCCAGTACTTC. It translates to CSALSGAEQETQYF. This rearrangement joins TRBV20-1 to TRBJ2-5, with TRBD1 as a possible D gene (6 bases). The germline V and J ends were trimmed by 5 bases and 2 bases, with 15 bases remaining between them. Germline CDR1 is DFQATT and CDR2 is SNEGSKA (reference sequence). This CDR3 has 14 residues.

V and J are TRBV29-1 and TRBJ2-4; 9 positions match TRBD1. The CDR3 has 16 amino acids. Trimming took 5 bases from V and 0 from J; bases not matched to a gene: 8. CDR1 SQVTM and CDR2 ANQGSEA come from the germline V gene. The CDR3 DNA reads TGCAGCGTTCCGCGGACAGGGGCTTTAGCCAAAAACATTCAGTACTTC. Its translation is CSVPRTGALAKNIQYF.

V gene TRBV6-2 or TRBV6-3 combines with J gene TRBJ2-2, with 11 bases matching TRBD2. The V gene end was trimmed by 4 bases and the J gene end by 4 bases; junction bases not matched to a gene: 11. The CDR3 totals 18 residues. In germline, CDR1 is MNHEY, CDR2 SVGEGT. This chain's CDR3 is CASSSSSVAGGTTGELFF. In DNA form, the CDR3 reads TGTGCCAGCAGTTCGTCAAGTGTAGCGGGAGGGACCACCGGGGAGCTGTTTTTT.

This clonotype was detected a few times. The gene calls are TRBV29-1 and TRBJ2-3; maybe TRBD1 (6 bases). This CDR3 spans 14 amino acids. Germline V gives CDR1 SQVTM, CDR2 ANQGSEA. CDR3 loop: CSHRSQLDRDTQYF. CDR3 bases: TGCAGTCATAGGTCGCAGCTAGACAGGGATACGCAGTATTTT.

The chain uses TRBV28 and TRBJ2-5; unclear D gene. CDR1 and CDR2 (germline): MDHEN, SYDVKM. CDR3 size: 16 residues. The V end was cut by 7 bases, the J end by 5 bases, with 23 bases between. CDR3 coding DNA: TGTGCCAGCACTCCTCATACTTCGTCCCCCGTCGAGACCCAGTACTTC. It yields the protein CASTPHTSSPVETQYF. The variable domain in full, with the rest retrieved from reference TRBV28 and TRBJ2-5, is DVKVTQSSRYLVKRTGEKVFLECVQDMDHENMFWYRQDPGLGLRLIYFSYDVKMKEKGDIPEGYSVSREKKERFSLILESASTNQTSMYLCASTPHTSSPVETQYFGPGTRLLVL.

The chain recombines TRBV7-2 with TRBJ1-4; tentatively, D is TRBD1 (5 bases). With 5 bases removed from V and 8 bases from J, the gap between germline ends came to 24 bases. This CDR3 is built from 17 residues. Germline loops: CDR1 SGHTA, CDR2 FQGNSA. CDR3 residues: CASSPDSGTQWGEKLFF. Written as DNA, the CDR3 is TGTGCCAGCAGCCCGGACTCCGGGACTCAATGGGGAGAAAAACTGTTTTTT.

The J gene is TRBJ2-2, the V gene TRBV19, with D possibly matching TRBD2 (6 bases). Deletions cut 6 bases from V and 8 bases from J, with 19 bases between. The CDR3 length is 15 residues. The germline gives CDR1 LNHDA, CDR2 SQIVND (reference sequence). CDR3 sequence (DNA): TGTGCCAGTAGCCCGGAGGGCAGGGTCACAGGGGAGCTGTTTTTT. Translation: CASSPEGRVTGELFF.

This clonotype was found a few times. CDR3: CASSRIETQYF. The DNA for the CDR3 is TGTGCCAGCAGTCGGATAGAGACCCAGTACTTC. The genes are TRBV12-3 or TRBV12-4 and TRBJ2-5, with unresolved D. V was pared by 5 bases and J by 4 bases, with 5 bases between. The CDR3 runs 11 residues.

About this clonotype: Its ends do not fully match the called genes, so a read error is possible. The chain employs TRBV12-3 or TRBV12-4 and TRBJ2-2; 7 nucleotides align to TRBD1. This CDR3 has 16 residues. The CDR3 DNA sequence: TGTGCCAGCAGCCCAACGAGAGGGGACCCCACAGGGGAGCGGTTTTTT. Translation gives CASSPTRGDPTGERFF.